This TCR beta chain was sequenced during a study of human T cells and chemical hapten exposure. This CDR3 contains 15 residues. Germline CDR1 is MRHNA and CDR2 is SNTAGT. J gave up 1 base and V 5 bases, and 3 bases lay outside the gene matches. Time point meaning: pre-sensitization, week 0. Regarding treatment: therapeutic diphenylcyclopropenone sensitization with weekly scalp DPC. Findings and caveats of the study: With DPC sensitization, TCRs exceeding 1 in 1000 frequency showed no change.

TCRdb processed the RACE reads anew with MiXCR; each CDR3 protein has one entry. The data show tens of thousands of distinct CDR3 sequences, 10% to 12% seen once. This clonotype was detected ten times or more. Its antigen is not known. The chain couples TRBV6-4 to TRBJ2-2, with 8 bases fitting TRBD1. The TCR comes from a woman aged 40 to 50 with alopecia areata. Some clones in this sample may be carry-over from other donors' samples. Sequences were derived from whole blood, sampled in connection with sensitization to the hapten diphenylcyclopropenone (DPC). CDR3 in DNA: TGTGCCAGCAGTTCCGGGACAGGGAACACCGGGGAGCTGTTTTTT. It codes for CASSSGTGNTGELFF.